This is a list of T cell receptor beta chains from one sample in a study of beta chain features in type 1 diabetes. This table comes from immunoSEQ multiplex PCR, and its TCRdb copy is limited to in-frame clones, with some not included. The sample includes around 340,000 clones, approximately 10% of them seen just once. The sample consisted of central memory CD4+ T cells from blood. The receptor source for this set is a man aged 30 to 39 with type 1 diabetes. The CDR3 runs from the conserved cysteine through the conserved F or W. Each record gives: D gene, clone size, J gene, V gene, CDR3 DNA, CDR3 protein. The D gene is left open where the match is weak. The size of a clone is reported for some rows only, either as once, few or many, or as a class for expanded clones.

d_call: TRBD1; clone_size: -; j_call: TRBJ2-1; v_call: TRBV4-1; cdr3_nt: TGCGCCAGCAGCCAGGACGGACAGGGATGGTACAATGAGCAGTTCTTC; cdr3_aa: CASSQDGQGWYNEQFF
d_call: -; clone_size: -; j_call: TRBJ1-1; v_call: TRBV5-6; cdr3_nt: TGTGCCAGCAGCTTGGATGACAGGACGGCGGGAGCTTTCTTT; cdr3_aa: CASSLDDRTAGAFF
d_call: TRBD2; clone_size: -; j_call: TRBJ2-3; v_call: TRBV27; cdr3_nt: TGTGCCAGCAGTTTACAACTAGCGGGGGGAGGTGATACGCAGTATTTT; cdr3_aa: CASSLQLAGGGDTQYF
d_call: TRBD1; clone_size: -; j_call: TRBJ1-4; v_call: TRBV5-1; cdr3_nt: TGCGCCAGCAGCTTGGGGGCGACAGGGCGGGAAAAACTGTTTTTT; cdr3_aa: CASSLGATGREKLFF
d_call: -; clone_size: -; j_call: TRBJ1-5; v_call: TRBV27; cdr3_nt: TGTGCCAGCAGTACTTGGGGGGAGCCCCAGCATTTT; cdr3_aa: CASSTWGEPQHF
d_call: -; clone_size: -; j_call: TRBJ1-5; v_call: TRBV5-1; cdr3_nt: TGCGCCAGCAGCTTGGGCCCCACAGGTAGCAATCAGCCCCAGCATTTT; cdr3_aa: CASSLGPTGSNQPQHF
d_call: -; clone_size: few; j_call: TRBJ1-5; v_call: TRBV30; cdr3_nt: TGTGCCTGGAGTCCCAGCCCTGGGGGCGGCAATCAGCCCCAGCATTTT; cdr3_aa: CAWSPSPGGGNQPQHF
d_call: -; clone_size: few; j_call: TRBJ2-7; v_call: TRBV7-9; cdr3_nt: TGTGCCAGCAGCGGGCAGGGGTGGACGGACGAGCAGTACTTC; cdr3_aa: CASSGQGWTDEQYF
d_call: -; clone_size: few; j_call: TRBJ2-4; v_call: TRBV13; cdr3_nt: TGTGCCAGCAGCTTAGGGCACCCAAGCCTAGCCAAAAACATTCAGTACTTC; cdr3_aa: CASSLGHPSLAKNIQYF
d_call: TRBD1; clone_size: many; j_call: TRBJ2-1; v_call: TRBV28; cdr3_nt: TGTGCCAGCAGTCCGGGCGGGACAGGGACAGGGCCATGGCAGTTCTTC; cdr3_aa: CASSPGGTGTGPWQFF
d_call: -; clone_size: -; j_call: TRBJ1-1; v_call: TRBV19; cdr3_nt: TGTGCCAGTATTGGGGGACAAGGGAACACTGAAGCTTTCTTT; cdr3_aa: CASIGGQGNTEAFF
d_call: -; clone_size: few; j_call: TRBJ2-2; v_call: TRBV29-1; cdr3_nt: TGCAGCGTGCCGGGACTCTCGACCGGGGAGCTGTTTTTT; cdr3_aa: CSVPGLSTGELFF
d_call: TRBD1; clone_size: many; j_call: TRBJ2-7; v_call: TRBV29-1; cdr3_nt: TGCAGCGTTGTGGAGACAGGGCTTTACGAGCAGTACTTC; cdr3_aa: CSVVETGLYEQYF
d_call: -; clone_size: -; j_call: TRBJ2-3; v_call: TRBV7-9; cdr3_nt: TGTGCCAGCAGCTCGACCAAACGTCCTAGCACAGATACGCAGTATTTT; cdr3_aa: CASSSTKRPSTDTQYF
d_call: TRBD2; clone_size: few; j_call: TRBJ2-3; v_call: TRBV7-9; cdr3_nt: TGTGCCAGCAGCTTAACTCTAGCGGGCTCTAGCCAGCATACGCAGTATTTT; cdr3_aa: CASSLTLAGSSQHTQYF
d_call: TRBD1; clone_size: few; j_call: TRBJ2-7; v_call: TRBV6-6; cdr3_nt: TGTGCCAGCAGTTACTCGTGGGACAGTGTCGCCGAGCAGTACTTC; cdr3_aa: CASSYSWDSVAEQYF
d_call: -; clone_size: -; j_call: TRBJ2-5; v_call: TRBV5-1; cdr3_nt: TGCGCCAGCAGCTTGAACCTAGTGGCTCAGACCCAGTACTTC; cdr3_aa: CASSLNLVAQTQYF
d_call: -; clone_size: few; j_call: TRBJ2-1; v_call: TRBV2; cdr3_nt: TGTGCCAGCAACCCTTCCCCGGGGGGCACCTACAATGAGCAGTTCTTC; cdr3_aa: CASNPSPGGTYNEQFF
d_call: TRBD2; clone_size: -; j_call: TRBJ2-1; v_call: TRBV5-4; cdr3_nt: TGTGCCAGCAGCTCTAGACTAGCGGGCGACAATGAGCAGTTCTTC; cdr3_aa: CASSSRLAGDNEQFF
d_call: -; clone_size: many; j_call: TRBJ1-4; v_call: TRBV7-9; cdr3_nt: TGTGCCAGCAGCTTAGGGACGGCTAGTATGGCTAATGAAAAACTGTTTTTT; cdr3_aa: CASSLGTASMANEKLFF
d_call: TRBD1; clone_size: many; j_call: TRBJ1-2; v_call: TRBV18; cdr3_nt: TGTGCCAGCTCACCACAGGGAGCTTCTACAGGGGTCTATGGCTACACCTTC; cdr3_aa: CASSPQGASTGVYGYTF
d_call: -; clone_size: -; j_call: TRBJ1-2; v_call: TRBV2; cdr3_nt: TGTGCCAGCAGTGAAAAGGGGGGTCCCTATGGCTACACCTTC; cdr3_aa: CASSEKGGPYGYTF